What follows are 11 T cell receptor beta chains derived from one specimen sequenced in a study of Graves' ophthalmopathy and Graves' hyperthyroidism (dated by TCRdb to 2016 to 2018). Sequenced on an Illumina HiSeq 2000. For repertoire sequencing, TCR beta CDR3 regions were amplified from RNA transcripts. The first round was an RT-PCR using HTBI primers with the Qiagen OneStep RT-PCR kit, and this first round was followed by a second-round multiplex PCR, then size selection and purification. The public reads were reanalyzed by TCRdb: fastp trimming at Q25, MiXCR alignment, in-frame beta chains only. Rows with one shared CDR3 protein collapse into an entry with the most common genes and DNA. This sample lists 450,000 or so distinct CDR3 sequences; roughly 14% were detected once. The ten largest clones add up to about 10% of the sample. The sequenced sample consisted of blood. These receptors all come from a woman aged 25 to 39 with Graves' ophthalmopathy. Donor details come from another sample of the same person, matched by shared clones.

This chain connects TRBV28 to TRBJ2-7, with D possibly matching TRBD1 (6 bases). Germline CDR1 reads MDHEN; CDR2 reads SYDVKM. Trimming took off 10 bases at V and 2 bases at J, with 15 bases between the two ends. This CDR3 is built from 13 residues. CDR3 DNA sequence: TGTGCCACCCATCAGACAGGAGCCTACGAGCAGTACTTC. Its protein product is CATHQTGAYEQYF.

On this clonotype: The germline gene is not matched at one end of the junction; a read error may be the cause. This chain connects TRBV4-2 to TRBJ2-4; D call uncertain. Germline-derived CDR1 and CDR2 are LGHNA and YNFKEQ. CDR3 length equals 14 residues. This chain's CDR3 is CASSQAVAKNIKYF. Here the CDR3 DNA reads TGTGCCAGCAGCCAAGCGGTAGCCAAAAACATTAAGTACTTC.

This clonotype was observed at least ten times. The rearrangement joins TRBV15 to TRBJ1-5, with D unresolved. The CDR3 covers 15 residues. Trimming pared 0 bases from V and 4 bases from J, leaving 10 bases between. CDR1 and CDR2 (germline): LNHNV, YYDKDF (reference sequence). CDR3 nucleotides: TGTGCCACCAGCAGAGATCTGCGGGAAAATCAGCCCCAGCATTTT. It specifies CATSRDLRENQPQHF.

Ten or more counts support this clonotype. The chain employs TRBV28 and TRBJ1-1; D not resolved. Germline loops: CDR1 MDHEN, CDR2 SYDVKM. Trimming took off 4 bases at V and 1 base at J, with 13 bases between the two ends. The CDR3 totals 15 residues. The CDR3, as DNA: TGTGCCAGCAGTTCCTTTGGGATGAGGAACACTGAAGCTTTCTTT. It translates to CASSSFGMRNTEAFF.

This clonotype was seen a handful of times. The chain combines TRBV19 with TRBJ1-6; 10 bases are shared with TRBD1. Germline trimming cut 5 bases from V and 8 bases from J; bases unmatched to any gene: 6. Germline CDR1 LNHDA, CDR2 SQIVND (reference sequence). CDR3 length equals 15 residues. The CDR3 region has the DNA TGTGCCAGTAGTTCCGGGACAGGGGTGGATTCACCCCTCCACTTT. As protein: CASSSGTGVDSPLHF.

The V call is TRBV6-2 or TRBV6-3, the J call TRBJ2-4; D is perhaps TRBD1 or TRBD2 (6 bases each). CDR1 MNHEY and CDR2 SVGEGT come from the germline V gene. V gave up 5 bases and J gave up 8 bases, with 10 bases separating them. The CDR3 length is 12 residues. The CDR3 coding sequence is TGTGCCAGCAGTACAGGGAGGTACATTCAGTACTTC. Translating gives CASSTGRYIQYF.

The chain carries TRBV27 and TRBJ2-5; 8 bases match TRBD1. Trimming removed 4 bases from V and 5 bases from J; junction bases left unmatched: 9. CDR3 size: 15 residues. Germline lookup yields CDR1 MNHEY and CDR2 SMNVEV (reference sequence). The CDR3 loop is CASSYGQGGGETQYF. CDR3 nucleotide sequence: TGTGCCAGCAGTTACGGACAGGGCGGAGGGGAGACCCAGTACTTC.

The chain uses TRBV6-1 and TRBJ1-2, with TRBD1 as a possible D gene (5 bases). This CDR3 has 14 residues. The germline V and J ends were trimmed by 2 bases and 2 bases, with 9 bases remaining between them. CDR1 MNHNS and CDR2 SASEGT come from the germline V gene. The CDR3 DNA reads as TGTGCCAGCAGTGAACTGACAGAGAACTATGGCTACACCTTC. This encodes CASSELTENYGYTF.

This clonotype has at least ten counts. V usage is TRBV10-3 and J usage is TRBJ1-2, with unresolved D. Germline assignment: CDR1 ENHRY and CDR2 SYGVKD. The germline V and J ends were trimmed by 10 bases and 2 bases, with 20 bases remaining between them. The CDR3 runs 15 residues. The CDR3 is CANYGAETSNYGYTF. In nucleotides, the CDR3 is TGTGCCAACTACGGAGCGGAGACGTCGAACTATGGCTACACCTTC.

This clonotype has a count of ten or more. This chain uses TRBV12-3 or TRBV12-4 with TRBJ1-1, with D perhaps TRBD1 (5 bases). Trimming left V 9 bases short and J 6 bases short, with 17 bases between. The CDR3 has 13 residues. CDR3 amino acids: CASWERGPAEAFF. The DNA of the CDR3 is TGTGCCAGTTGGGAGCGGGGCCCGGCTGAAGCTTTCTTT.

This clonotype was counted at least ten times. This sequence joins TRBV20-1 and TRBJ1-5; D gene ambiguous. Germline V lookup: CDR1 DFQATT, CDR2 SNEGSKA (reference sequence). CDR3 length: 12 residues. Trimming cost V 3 bases and J 7 bases, with 10 bases left between them. In DNA form, the CDR3 reads TGCAGTGCTAGGGAGGGAAGGCAGCCCCAGCATTTT. This sequence encodes CSAREGRQPQHF.